This is a list of T cell receptor beta chains from one sample in a study of identical twins. MiXCR, applied by TCRdb to the 5' RACE reads, yields one record per CDR3 protein. This table holds 640,000 or so distinct CDR3 sequences, less than 7% found once. Sequenced input: naive T cells sorted from blood. The receptor set was obtained from a man younger than 30 in good health. The CDR3 runs from the conserved cysteine through the conserved F or W. A D gene is named only where the DNA matches it firmly. Clone size is stated in some rows and not others, as once, few, many or a class when expanded.

few,TRBD2,TRBV11-2,TRBJ2-2,TGTGCCAGCAGCTTAGGACTAGCGGGAGGACGGACCGGGGAGCTGTTTTTT,CASSLGLAGGRTGELFF
many,-,TRBV20-1,TRBJ2-6,TGCAGTGCTAGAAATACAGGGTTGGGGGCCAACGTCCTGACTTTC,CSARNTGLGANVLTF
many,-,TRBV5-1,TRBJ2-1,TGCGCCAGCAAGGGGGAACAGGTTGAGCAGTTCTTC,CASKGEQVEQFF
-,-,TRBV5-1,TRBJ2-7,TGCGCCAGCAGCTTGGACGACTCAACCCACGAGCAGTACTTC,CASSLDDSTHEQYF
many,-,TRBV12-3/TRBV12-4,TRBJ2-2,TGTGCCAGCAGTTTAGCGGTCGGGGGGCACCCCGGGGAGCTGTTTTTT,CASSLAVGGHPGELFF
many,-,TRBV12-3/TRBV12-4,TRBJ2-3,TGTGCCAGCACCTTCGCCGATACGCAGTATTTT,CASTFADTQYF
-,-,TRBV10-1,TRBJ2-4,TGCGCCAGCACCGACAACCTAGCCAAAAACATTCAGTACTTC,CASTDNLAKNIQYF
many,-,TRBV10-2,TRBJ2-1,TGCGCCAGCACCGAATCCTACAATGAGCAGTTCTTC,CASTESYNEQFF
-,TRBD2,TRBV29-1,TRBJ2-7,TGCAGCGTTGGGGGACTAGCGGGCCACGAGCAGTACTTC,CSVGGLAGHEQYF
many,-,TRBV27,TRBJ2-1,TGTGCCAGCAGTTTATCGCCCCCGGACGGTGAGGATGAGCAGTTCTTC,CASSLSPPDGEDEQFF
few,-,TRBV20-1,TRBJ2-3,TGCAGTGCTAGAGATAGTCGACAGGTCACAGATACGCAGTATTTT,CSARDSRQVTDTQYF
many,-,TRBV7-9,TRBJ2-1,TGTGCCAGCAGCTTAGTCGGCAGCGCCCACTACAATGAGCAGTTCTTC,CASSLVGSAHYNEQFF
-,-,TRBV6-2/TRBV6-3,TRBJ2-6,TGTGCCAGCAGGATCCATGGGGCCAACGTCCTGACTTTC,CASRIHGANVLTF
-,-,TRBV29-1,TRBJ2-1,TGCAGCGTTGAAGACTCGGGGGATGAGCAGTTCTTC,CSVEDSGDEQFF
many,-,TRBV12-3/TRBV12-4,TRBJ2-5,TGTGCCAGCACCGAAGGGTTCCAAGAGACCCAGTACTTC,CASTEGFQETQYF
-,-,TRBV19,TRBJ1-5,TGTGCCAGTAGTATGTGGCAGGGTAGCAATCAGCCCCAGCATTTT,CASSMWQGSNQPQHF
many,-,TRBV28,TRBJ2-1,TGTGCCAGCAGCCCAGCACCACGGCCAGGGAGGTATGAGCAGTTCTTC,CASSPAPRPGRYEQFF
many,-,TRBV27,TRBJ2-3,TGTGCCAGCAGTCCGCCGGGACTCACAGATACGCAGTATTTT,CASSPPGLTDTQYF
many,-,TRBV29-1,TRBJ2-5,TGCAGCGTTGCCGCTAGCGCAACGTCGAGCTGGGGGACCCAGTACTTC,CSVAASATSSWGTQYF
many,-,TRBV11-2,TRBJ2-1,TGTGCCAGCAGCAGACCGGGAGTTCTGGATGAGCAGTTCTTC,CASSRPGVLDEQFF
few,TRBD1,TRBV19,TRBJ1-3,TGTGCCAGTAGGCCGATCGACAGGGGAAATGGAAACACCATATATTTT,CASRPIDRGNGNTIYF
-,TRBD2,TRBV20-1,TRBJ2-1,TGCAGTGCTAGAGGGACTAGCGGGTTCTACAATGAGCAGTTCTTC,CSARGTSGFYNEQFF
-,TRBD1,TRBV4-2,TRBJ2-7,TGTGCCAGCAGCCAAGATAGGGACAGGTCTAACGAGCAGTACTTC,CASSQDRDRSNEQYF
-,-,TRBV27,TRBJ2-7,TGTGCCAGCAGCCCCACCCTCGGGCAAGGGGCCTACGAGCAGTACTTC,CASSPTLGQGAYEQYF
many,TRBD2,TRBV5-1,TRBJ2-5,TGCGCCAGCAGCTTGGGGCCGGGACTAGACCAAGAGACCCAGTACTTC,CASSLGPGLDQETQYF
-,-,TRBV18,TRBJ1-4,TGTGCCAGCTCTCCCAGTCGAGCCCACAATGAAAAACTGTTTTTT,CASSPSRAHNEKLFF
few,TRBD1,TRBV7-9,TRBJ1-4,TGTGCCAGCAGCGCAGGACAGGGAAGTAATGAAAAACTGTTTTTT,CASSAGQGSNEKLFF
-,-,TRBV4-3,TRBJ2-7,TGCGCCAGCAGCCAAGTTATAGCGAAGCGCTCCTACGAGCAGTACTTC,CASSQVIAKRSYEQYF
many,-,TRBV10-3,TRBJ2-2,TGTGCCATAAATCGGGGAGAGGTCGGTACCGGGGAGCTGTTTTTT,CAINRGEVGTGELFF
-,TRBD1,TRBV5-1,TRBJ1-3,TGCGCCAGCAGCTTCTCCTCCGGGACAGCGGGAAACACCATATATTTT,CASSFSSGTAGNTIYF
many,-,TRBV5-5,TRBJ2-3,TGTGCCAGCAGCTCTCCTCAGGGGAGCGATCCAACAGATACGCAGTATTTT,CASSSPQGSDPTDTQYF
few,TRBD1,TRBV13,TRBJ2-7,TGTGCCAGCAGACCGGCCTACAGGGACAGCTCCTACGAGCAGTACTTC,CASRPAYRDSSYEQYF
-,-,TRBV11-3,TRBJ1-4,TGTGCCAGCAGCACATGGGGGCAGGACGGTGAAAAACTGTTTTTT,CASSTWGQDGEKLFF
few,-,TRBV6-2/TRBV6-3,TRBJ1-4,TGTGCCAGCAGCCACGTATATGAAAAACTGTTTTTT,CASSHVYEKLFF
once,TRBD1,TRBV12-3/TRBV12-4,TRBJ1-1,TGTGACAGCAGTTTGGGACAGGGACACACTGAAGCTTTCTTT,CDSSLGQGHTEAFF
-,-,TRBV7-3,TRBJ1-3,TGTGCCAGCAGCTTAGGTCCACAATCTGGAAACACCATATATTTT,CASSLGPQSGNTIYF
-,-,TRBV24-1,TRBJ2-7,TGTGCCACCAGTGACCCGCCGGACTCCGAACTGTACTTC,CATSDPPDSELYF
-,-,TRBV20-1,TRBJ2-5,TGCAGTGCTGACAACCAGGGGGAGACCCAGTACTTC,CSADNQGETQYF
few,-,TRBV10-3,TRBJ2-7,TGTGCCATCAGTGAAAGTGGAGGGGTGGTCTACGAGCAGTACTTC,CAISESGGVVYEQYF
many,-,TRBV20-1,TRBJ1-4,TGCAGTGCTCCCGACCAGAGAAGTGAAAAACTGTTTTTT,CSAPDQRSEKLFF
many,-,TRBV29-1,TRBJ2-5,TGCAGCGACCGGCCTTCGGATGTCAAAGAGACCCAGTACTTC,CSDRPSDVKETQYF
-,TRBD1,TRBV2,TRBJ2-1,TGTGCCAGCATGAGACAGGGGGGCTACAATGAGCAGTTCTTC,CASMRQGGYNEQFF
-,TRBD2,TRBV4-2,TRBJ2-3,TGTGCCAGCAGCCAAGTCGGCGGGAGGGCCGGGACAGATACGCAGTATTTT,CASSQVGGRAGTDTQYF
-,-,TRBV9,TRBJ2-3,TGTGCCAGCAGCGTGCCTACCAGCGCTGATACGCAGTATTTT,CASSVPTSADTQYF
many,TRBD1,TRBV15,TRBJ2-5,TGTGCCACAGGGACAGGGATGGAGACCCAGTACTTC,CATGTGMETQYF
many,-,TRBV6-1,TRBJ1-6,TGTGCCAGCAGAAATACAGCTCTGGGATCACCCCTCCACTTT,CASRNTALGSPLHF